This T cell receptor beta chain stems from a study of blood T cell repertoires in COVID-19. Across the study: COVID-19 samples collected from the United States, Italy and Spain covered acute and convalescent phases. T cells, B-cell-depleted T cells, or PBMCs supplied cDNA or gDNA.

Per germline, CDR1 GTSNPN and CDR2 SVGIG (reference sequence). This CDR3 region has 15 residues. The trim removed 0 bases at V and 2 bases at J, leaving 5 bases unmatched. How the authors handled the data: Amplification of reference gene primers provided the estimated nucleated cell counts. Sequencing was performed with immunoSEQ multiplex PCR; in TCRdb, only in-frame clones are kept and a portion is missing. For V, J and clone size, that table is used; D and trimming come from the DNA. The sample carries tens of thousands of clones, 65% to 85% recorded once. The rearrangement joins TRBV30 to TRBJ1-2; 8 bases line up with TRBD1. The receptor was isolated from a woman in her sixties with acute or convalescent COVID-19. The sequenced sample was peripheral blood. This chain's CDR3 is CAWSVGQGANYGYTF. CDR3 sequence (DNA): TGTGCCTGGAGTGTAGGTCAGGGGGCAAACTATGGCTACACCTTC. Together with reference TRBV30 and TRBJ1-2, the CDR3 gives the full variable domain: SQTIHQWPATLVQPVGSPLSLECTVEGTSNPNLYWYRQAAGRGLQLLFYSVGIGQISSEVPQNLSASRPQDRQFILSSKKLLLSDSGFYLCAWSVGQGANYGYTFGSGTRLTVV.